The T cell receptor (beta chain) described here comes from a study of blood T cell repertoires in COVID-19. Here immunoSEQ multiplex PCR was the method, and the copy in TCRdb shows in-frame clones only, minus some. The sample lists under 200,000 clones, 82% occurring once. Between the trimmed V and J ends, which lost 2 bases and 3 bases, there was a span of 10 bases. The CDR3 covers 14 residues. CDR1 is KGHSH, CDR2 LQKENI, per germline. The chain employs TRBV18 and TRBJ1-1; perhaps TRBD1 as D (6 bases). The TCR sequence derives from an older woman with acute COVID-19. Sequenced sample: PBMCs or T cells enriched from blood (not recorded which). CDR3 DNA: TGTGCCAGCTCACCAAGAAGACAGGACACTGAAGCTTTCTTT. Residues: CASSPRRQDTEAFF.